Listed here are 18 T cell receptor beta chains from one sample, sequenced in a study of T cells in Graves' hyperthyroidism and ophthalmopathy. Regions amplified from RNA transcripts were the TCR beta CDR3 regions. HTBI primers drove first-round RT-PCR of the TCR CDR3. Each CDR3 protein gets one entry after TCRdb re-called the multiplex PCR reads with MiXCR. The table has approximately 58,000 distinct CDR3 sequences, around 48% seen once. The sample comprised blood. These receptors originate from a woman under 40 with Graves' ophthalmopathy.

The CDR3 protein is CASSQVAGANSPLHF. The CDR3 nucleotides are TGCGCCAGCAGTCAAGTCGCGGGGGCGAATTCACCCCTCCACTTT. This chain joins TRBV10-2 and TRBJ1-6, with D perhaps TRBD1 (6 bases). CDR3 size: 15 residues. Germline V gene data show CDR1 as WSHSY and CDR2 as SAAADI. Trimming stripped 5 bases from V and 7 bases from J, with 15 bases between.

The table lists this clonotype with many counts. J is TRBJ2-7 and V is TRBV12-3 or TRBV12-4; D gene ambiguous. Trimming took 0 bases from V and 9 from J, leaving 15 bases between them. The CDR3 extends over 14 amino acids. CDR3 loop: CASSLALGSTVQYF. CDR3 DNA: TGTGCCAGCAGTTTAGCGCTGGGTAGTACGGTGCAGTACTTC.

Details on this clonotype: One end of the junction fails to match germline, which may point to a read error. This rearrangement joins TRBV7-7 to TRBJ2-1; D is ambiguous. This CDR3 is built from 15 residues. Germline loops: CDR1 SSHAT, CDR2 FNYEAQ (reference sequence). The CDR3 DNA reads as TGTGCTAGCAGCTTAACGATGCCCCTATCCAATGAGCAGTTCTTC. This gives the protein CASSLTMPLSNEQFF.

This clonotype was recorded many times. A much larger clone sits a single nucleotide away, making a read error possible. The J gene is TRBJ1-2, the V gene TRBV4-1; D uncertain. The V and J ends lost 1 base and 10 bases respectively, with 7 bases between them. CDR1 is MGHRA and CDR2 is YSYEKL in the germline V gene. The CDR3 is made up of 11 amino acids. Written as DNA, the CDR3 is TGCGCCAGCAGCCAAGGTGAAGACTACACCTTC. This gives the protein CASSQGEDYTF.

This clonotype was recorded at least ten times. V gene TRBV2 combines with J gene TRBJ1-1, with D tentatively TRBD1 (6 bases). The CDR3 runs to 13 residues. Germline lookup yields CDR1 SNHLY and CDR2 FYNNEI. Trimming cost V 1 base and J 4 bases, with 7 bases left between them. CDR3 nucleotide sequence: TGTGCCAGCAGTGAAGAAGGGGGCACTGAAGCTTTCTTT. Its protein is CASSEEGGTEAFF.

This clonotype was seen at least ten times. This chain connects TRBV7-9 to TRBJ1-4; TRBD1 aligns across 10 bases. This CDR3 is 14 amino acids long. Losses at the gene ends were 4 bases for V and 6 bases for J; bases not matched to a gene: 2. Germline lookup yields CDR1 SEHNR and CDR2 FQNEAQ (reference sequence). DNA of the CDR3: TGTGCCAGCAGCTCCGGGACAGGGGATGAAAAACTGTTTTTT. Protein: CASSSGTGDEKLFF. Full variable domain (remainder filled in from reference TRBV7-9 and TRBJ1-4): DTGVSQNPRHKITKRGQNVTFRCDPISEHNRLYWYRQTLGQGPEFLTYFQNEAQLEKSRLLSDRFSAERPKGSFSTLEIQRTEQGDSAMYLCASSSGTGDEKLFFGSGTQLSVL.

The chain couples TRBV2 to TRBJ1-2; D is ambiguous. Germline CDR1 SNHLY, CDR2 FYNNEI. The CDR3 runs to 12 residues. CDR3 in DNA: TGTGCTAGGAATCCGGTGGGCTATGGCTACACCTTC. Its protein is CARNPVGYGYTF.

This clonotype was observed many times. This sequence joins TRBV5-1 and TRBJ2-2; 13 positions match TRBD2. The length of the CDR3 is 16 residues. Germline V lookup: CDR1 SGHRS, CDR2 YFSETQ. V lost 5 bases, J lost 7 bases, and 8 bases stayed unmatched. The CDR3 nucleotides read TGCGCCAGCAGTCCCGGACTAGCGGGAGCGGGCGGGGAGCTGTTTTTT. This sequence encodes CASSPGLAGAGGELFF.

This clonotype was found once. The genes are TRBV12-3 or TRBV12-4 and TRBJ1-6; D unresolved. The CDR3 consists of 12 residues. The V and J ends lost 2 bases and 13 bases respectively, with 9 bases between them. The CDR3 DNA reads as TGTGCCAGCAGTTTATGGCGGGAGCCCCTCCACTTT. Residues: CASSLWREPLHF.

This clonotype was detected many times. The V gene is TRBV5-6, the J gene TRBJ2-7; tentative D call: TRBD2 (5 bases). The CDR3 extends over 13 amino acids. V lost 4 bases, J lost 2 bases, and 10 bases lay in between. Germline V gene lookup returns CDR1 SGHDT and CDR2 YYEEEE. CDR3: CASSRTPTYEQYF. In DNA form, the CDR3 reads TGTGCCAGCAGCAGGACTCCTACCTACGAGCAGTACTTC. The full variable domain, rest sourced from reference TRBV5-6 and TRBJ2-7, is DAGVTQSPTHLIKTRGQQVTLRCSPKSGHDTVSWYQQALGQGPQFIFQYYEEEERQRGNFPDRFSGHQFPNYSSELNVNALLLGDSALYLCASSRTPTYEQYFGPGTRLTVT.

This clonotype was detected only once. The CDR3 DNA reads TGTGCCATCAAGGGGACAGGGGCAGAGACCCAGTACTTC. Amino acids: CAIKGTGAETQYF. This chain joins TRBV10-3 and TRBJ2-5; 10 bases line up with TRBD1. The CDR3 is 13 amino acids. From germline, CDR1 is ENHRY and CDR2 SYGVKD. Losses at the gene ends were 7 bases for V and 4 bases for J; bases not matched to a gene: 3.

With regard to this clonotype: The junction and the germline gene differ at one end; a read error may be behind it. The chain is built from TRBV7-3 and TRBJ1-1; tentatively, D is TRBD1 (6 bases). This CDR3 contains 13 residues. CDR1 is SGHTA, CDR2 FQGTGA, per germline. The CDR3 loop is CASADSMDTEALF. The CDR3, as DNA: TGTGCCAGCGCGGACAGCATGGACACTGAAGCTCTCTTT.

This clonotype occurred many times. With a much larger clone just one base away, this may be a read error. V is TRBV15 and J is TRBJ2-5; TRBD2 aligns across 7 bases. Germline CDR1 reads LNHNV; CDR2 reads YYDKDF (reference sequence). CDR3 length: 15 residues. V dropped 1 base and J dropped 2; count of bases not matched to a gene: 4. CDR3 sequence: CATSRGGSQQETQYF. Here the CDR3 DNA reads TGTGCCACCAGCAGAGGCGGGAGTCAACAAGAGACCCAGTACTTC.

Of note for this clonotype: Likely a read error: the CDR3 ends without its conserved phenylalanine or tryptophan. J is TRBJ1-2 and V is TRBV11-2; 9 positions agree with TRBD1. The CDR3 consists of 15 residues. Germline V gene sequence: CDR1 SGHAT, CDR2 FQNNGV. The CDR3 spells CVSSGGTGSANGYTL. DNA for the CDR3: TGTGTCAGCAGCGGTGGGACAGGGAGCGCTAACGGCTACACCCTC.

The V gene is TRBV5-6, the J gene TRBJ2-7; 9 nucleotides line up with TRBD2. From germline, CDR1 is SGHDT and CDR2 YYEEEE. The CDR3 is 15 residues long. The J segment lost 4 bases and the V segment lost 4 bases, leaving 9 bases of the junction unmatched. The CDR3 DNA is TGTGCCAGCAGCCGGGCTAGCGGGACTCCATACGAGCAGTACTTC. Encoded protein: CASSRASGTPYEQYF.

The V and J genes are TRBV10-3 and TRBJ2-7; TRBD2 matches 9 bases. J lost 4 bases, V lost 0 bases, and 10 bases had no gene match. The CDR3 contains 17 residues. From germline, CDR1 is ENHRY and CDR2 SYGVKD. As DNA, the CDR3 is TGTGCCATCAGTGAGTCGGTGGACGCGGGGGGGGTTTACGAGCAGTACTTC. This sequence encodes CAISESVDAGGVYEQYF.

This clonotype is judged medium-sized. V is TRBV19 and J is TRBJ1-1; D remains unclear. The V gene's germline CDR1 is LNHDA and CDR2 SQIVND (reference sequence). Trimming cost V 3 bases and J 1 base, with 3 bases left between them. CDR3 length: 12 residues. The DNA of the CDR3 is TGTGCCAGTAGTATGTGGAACACTGAAGCTTTCTTT. This codes for CASSMWNTEAFF.

Comments on this clonotype: Given a much more abundant clone one base away, this may be a read error. This CDR3 is CASSLARAIVLGYTF. In DNA, the CDR3 is TGTGCCAGCAGTTTAGCCAGGGCTATCGTGTTGGGCTACACCTTC. The chain employs TRBV28 and TRBJ1-2, with D perhaps TRBD1 (5 bases). Germline lookup yields CDR1 MDHEN and CDR2 SYDVKM. Trimming removed 2 bases at V and 8 bases at J, with 18 bases between. The CDR3 contains 15 residues.